This TCR beta chain came from a study of shared clonotypes between healthy human individuals. Findings and caveats of the study: Non-shared clonotypes were found to have lower generation probabilities than the clonotypes that were shared by all four of the sorted-subset donors.

V lost 0 bases to trimming and J lost 5 bases, with 15 bases between them. CDR1 SGHTS and CDR2 YDEGEE come from the germline V gene. The CDR3 is made up of 16 amino acids. The data were produced by immunoSEQ multiplex PCR, yet TCRdb's version contains in-frame clones alone and is incomplete. Of around 1.1 million clones listed, around 78% are singletons. As concerns this clone: Antigen unknown.

This clonotype was obtained from a man between 18 and 29 years old in good health. Some clones in this sample may be carry-over from other donors' samples. This chain connects TRBV5-8 to TRBJ2-1; the D gene is possibly TRBD1 (5 bases). The sample comprised memory CD4+ T cells from PBMCs. Regarding subset: CD45RA-negative fraction. CDR3 residues: CASSLGGRGWDNEQFF. CDR3 bases: TGTGCCAGCAGCTTGGGGGGCAGAGGTTGGGACAATGAGCAGTTCTTC.